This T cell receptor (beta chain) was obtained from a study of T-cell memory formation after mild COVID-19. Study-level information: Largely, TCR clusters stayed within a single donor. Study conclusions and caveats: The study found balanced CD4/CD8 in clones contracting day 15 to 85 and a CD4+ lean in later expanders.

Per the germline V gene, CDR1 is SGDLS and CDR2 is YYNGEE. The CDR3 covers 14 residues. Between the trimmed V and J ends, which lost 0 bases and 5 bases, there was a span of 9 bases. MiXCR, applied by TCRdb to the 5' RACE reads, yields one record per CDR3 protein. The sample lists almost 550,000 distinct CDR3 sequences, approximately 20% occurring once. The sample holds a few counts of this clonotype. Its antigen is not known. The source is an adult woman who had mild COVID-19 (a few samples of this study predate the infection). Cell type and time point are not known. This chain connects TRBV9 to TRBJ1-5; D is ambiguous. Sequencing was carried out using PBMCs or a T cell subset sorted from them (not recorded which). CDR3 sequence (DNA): TGTGCCAGCAGCGTAGGCGACTCCGATCAGCCCCAGCATTTT. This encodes CASSVGDSDQPQHF.